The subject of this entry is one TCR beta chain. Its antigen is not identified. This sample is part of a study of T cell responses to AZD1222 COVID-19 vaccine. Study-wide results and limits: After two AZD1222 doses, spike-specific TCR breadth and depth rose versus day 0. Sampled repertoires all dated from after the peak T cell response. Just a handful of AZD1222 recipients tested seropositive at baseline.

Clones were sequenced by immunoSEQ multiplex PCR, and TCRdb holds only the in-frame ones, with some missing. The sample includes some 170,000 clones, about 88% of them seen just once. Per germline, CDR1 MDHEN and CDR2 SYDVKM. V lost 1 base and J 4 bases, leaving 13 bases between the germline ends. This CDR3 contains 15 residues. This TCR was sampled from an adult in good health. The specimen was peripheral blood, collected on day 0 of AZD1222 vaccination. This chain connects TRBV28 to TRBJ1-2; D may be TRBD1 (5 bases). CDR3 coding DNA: TGTGCCAGCAGTTTATCCGCAGGCGGGGGCTATGGCTACACCTTC. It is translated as CASSLSAGGGYGYTF.